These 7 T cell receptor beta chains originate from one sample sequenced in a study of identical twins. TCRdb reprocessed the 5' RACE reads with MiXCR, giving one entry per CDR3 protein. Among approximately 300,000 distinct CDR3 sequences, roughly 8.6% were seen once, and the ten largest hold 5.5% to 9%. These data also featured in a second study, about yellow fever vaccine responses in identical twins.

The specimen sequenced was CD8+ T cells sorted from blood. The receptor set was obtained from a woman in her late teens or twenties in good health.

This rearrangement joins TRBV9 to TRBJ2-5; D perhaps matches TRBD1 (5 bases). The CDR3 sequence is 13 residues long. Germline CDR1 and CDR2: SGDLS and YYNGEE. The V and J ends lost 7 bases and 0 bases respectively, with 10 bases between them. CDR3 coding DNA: TGTGCCAGCGGTCGACAGAACCAAGAGACCCAGTACTTC. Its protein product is CASGRQNQETQYF. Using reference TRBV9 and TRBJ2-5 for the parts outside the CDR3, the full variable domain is DSGVTQTPKHLITATGQRVTLRCSPRSGDLSVYWYQQSLDQGLQFLIQYYNGEERAKGNILERFSAQQFPDLHSELNLSSLELGDSALYFCASGRQNQETQYFGPGTRLLVL.

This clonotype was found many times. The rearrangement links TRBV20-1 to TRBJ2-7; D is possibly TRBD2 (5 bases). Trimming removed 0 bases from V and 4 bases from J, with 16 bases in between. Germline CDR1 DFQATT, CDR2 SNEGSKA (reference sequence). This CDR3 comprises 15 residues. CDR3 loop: CSARDLSEAGYEQYF. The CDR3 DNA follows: TGCAGTGCTAGAGATCTGTCGGAGGCCGGGTACGAGCAGTACTTC.

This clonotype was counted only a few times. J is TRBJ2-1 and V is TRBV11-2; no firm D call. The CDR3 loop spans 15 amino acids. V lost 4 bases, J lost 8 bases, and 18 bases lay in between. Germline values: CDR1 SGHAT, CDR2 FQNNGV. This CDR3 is CASSWGTAQTDEQFF. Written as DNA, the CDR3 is TGTGCCAGCAGCTGGGGTACGGCACAGACCGATGAGCAGTTCTTC.

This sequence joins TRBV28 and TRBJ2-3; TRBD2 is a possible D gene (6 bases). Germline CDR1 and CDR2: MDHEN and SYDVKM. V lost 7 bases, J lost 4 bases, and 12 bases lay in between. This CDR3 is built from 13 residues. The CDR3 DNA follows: TGTGCCAGCAATCCAAGGGAGGCAGATACGCAGTATTTT. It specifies CASNPREADTQYF.

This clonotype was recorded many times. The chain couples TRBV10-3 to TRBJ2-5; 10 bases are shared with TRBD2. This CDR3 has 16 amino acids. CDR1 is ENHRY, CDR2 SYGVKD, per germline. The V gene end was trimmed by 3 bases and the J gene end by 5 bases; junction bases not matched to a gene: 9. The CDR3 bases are TGTGCCATCAGTGACAGAGAACTAGCGGGGTTGGAGACCCAGTACTTC. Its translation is CAISDRELAGLETQYF.

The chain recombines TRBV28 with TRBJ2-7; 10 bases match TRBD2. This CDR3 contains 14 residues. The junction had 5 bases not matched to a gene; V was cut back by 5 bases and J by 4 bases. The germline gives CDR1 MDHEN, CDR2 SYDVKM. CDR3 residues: CASSPRAGGYEQYF. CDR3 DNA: TGTGCCAGCAGTCCGCGAGCGGGAGGGTACGAGCAGTACTTC.

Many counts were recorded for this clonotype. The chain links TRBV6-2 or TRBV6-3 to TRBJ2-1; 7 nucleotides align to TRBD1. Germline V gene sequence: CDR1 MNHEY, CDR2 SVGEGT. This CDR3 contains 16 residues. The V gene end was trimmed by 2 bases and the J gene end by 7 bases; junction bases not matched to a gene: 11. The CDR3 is CASSYPDRNVPNEQFF. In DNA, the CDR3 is TGTGCCAGCAGTTACCCGGACAGGAACGTTCCTAATGAGCAGTTCTTC.